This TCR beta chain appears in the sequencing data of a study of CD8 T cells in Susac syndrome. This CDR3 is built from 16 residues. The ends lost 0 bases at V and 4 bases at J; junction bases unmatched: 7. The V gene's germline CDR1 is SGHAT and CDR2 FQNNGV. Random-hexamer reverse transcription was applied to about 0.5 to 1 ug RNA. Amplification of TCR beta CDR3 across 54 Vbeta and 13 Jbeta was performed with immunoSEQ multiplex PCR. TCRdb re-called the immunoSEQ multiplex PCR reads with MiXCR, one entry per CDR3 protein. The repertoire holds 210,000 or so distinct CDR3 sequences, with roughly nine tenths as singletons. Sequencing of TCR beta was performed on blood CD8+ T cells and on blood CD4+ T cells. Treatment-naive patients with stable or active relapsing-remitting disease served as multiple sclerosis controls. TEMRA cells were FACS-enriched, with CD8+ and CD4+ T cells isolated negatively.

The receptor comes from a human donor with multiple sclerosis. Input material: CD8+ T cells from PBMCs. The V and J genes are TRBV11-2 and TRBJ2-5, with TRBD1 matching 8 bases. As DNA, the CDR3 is TGTGCCAGCAGCTTAGAGAGTCCAGGGGGCGGAGAGACCCAGTACTTC. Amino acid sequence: CASSLESPGGGETQYF.